What follows is one TCR beta chain and its context. Its antigen is as yet unknown. This CDR3 contains 11 residues. V lost 5 bases and J lost 4, with 8 bases in between. The germline V gene encodes CDR1 SQVTM and CDR2 ANQGSEA. These data are taken from a study of spatial heterogeneity in lung cancer. Whole-study results and caveats: Relative to follow-up, resection was when ubiquitous expanded tumor TCRs appeared more in blood.

The time point here: sample taken at primary tumor resection. Material for sequencing was whole RNA from tumor, nontumor lung or frozen PBMC, left unsorted. 55 to 80 TRACERx patients with early, untreated non-small cell lung cancer donated samples. Unique molecular identifiers, one per molecule, were present on every TCR cDNA molecule. TCRdb fed the 5' RACE reads into MiXCR, producing one record per CDR3 protein. The sample carries tens of thousands of distinct CDR3 sequences, more than 10% recorded once. The sequence was obtained from a male donor with early-stage non-small cell lung cancer. The starting material was PBMCs, obtained at surgery. The chain is built from TRBV29-1 and TRBJ1-2, with a tentative D call TRBD1 (5 bases). The CDR3 reads CSVSGTYGYTF. CDR3 nucleotides: TGCAGCGTTTCAGGGACCTATGGCTACACCTTC.